This T cell receptor (beta chain) is drawn from a study of cytomegalovirus exposure and HLA in healthy donors. CDR1 is MNHNY, CDR2 SVGAGI, per germline (reference sequence). V was trimmed by 0 bases and J by 11 bases, leaving 8 bases between them. This CDR3 contains 12 residues. Researchers ran the PCR with 60 Vbeta and 13 Jbeta primers. Clones were read by immunoSEQ multiplex PCR, and TCRdb kept only the in-frame ones, dropping some. The table shows about 130,000 clones, with just over 75% occurring only once. This clone has just a few counts. This sequence was found in a woman in her fifties or sixties in good health and CMV-seronegative. The chain combines TRBV6-6 with TRBJ2-1, with a possible D match to TRBD1 (5 bases). Sequencing used PBMCs. The CDR3 is CASSYSPGKQFF. The DNA for the CDR3 is TGTGCCAGCAGTTACTCACCAGGGAAGCAGTTCTTC.